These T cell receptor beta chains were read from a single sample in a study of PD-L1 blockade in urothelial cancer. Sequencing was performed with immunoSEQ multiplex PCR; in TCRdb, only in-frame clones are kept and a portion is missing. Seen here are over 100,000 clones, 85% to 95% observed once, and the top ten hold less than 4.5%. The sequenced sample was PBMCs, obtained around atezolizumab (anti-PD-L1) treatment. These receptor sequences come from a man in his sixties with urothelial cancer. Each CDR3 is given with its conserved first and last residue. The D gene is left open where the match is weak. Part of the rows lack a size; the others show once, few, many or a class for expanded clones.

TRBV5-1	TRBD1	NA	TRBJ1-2	CASSLEGRGHQNTF	TGCGCCAGCAGCTTGGAAGGCAGGGGGCATCAGAACACCTTC
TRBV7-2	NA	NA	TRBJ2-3	CASSPQLWSDTQYF	TGTGCCAGCAGCCCTCAGTTGTGGTCGGATACGCAGTATTTT
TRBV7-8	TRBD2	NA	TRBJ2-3	CASRSGRIPDTQYF	TGTGCCAGCAGGAGCGGGAGAATTCCAGATACGCAGTATTTT
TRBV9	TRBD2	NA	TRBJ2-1	CASSPTSGHNEQFF	TGTGCCAGCAGCCCTACTAGCGGTCACAATGAGCAGTTCTTC
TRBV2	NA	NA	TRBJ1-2	CASTSLAGRGNGYTF	TGTGCCAGCACCTCCTTGGCGGGGAGGGGAAATGGCTACACCTTC
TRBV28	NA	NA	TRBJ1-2	CASSLLSYGYTF	TGTGCCAGCAGTTTACTTTCGTATGGCTACACCTTC
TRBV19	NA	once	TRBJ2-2	CASNGATNTGELFF	TGTGCCAGTAATGGGGCCACGAACACCGGGGAGCTGTTTTTT
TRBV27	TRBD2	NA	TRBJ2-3	CASSRLAGGGTDTQYF	TGTGCCAGCAGTCGTTTAGCGGGAGGGGGGACAGATACGCAGTATTTT
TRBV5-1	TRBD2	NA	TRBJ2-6	CASSLAGGRKMGANVLTF	TGCGCCAGCAGCTTGGCGGGAGGAAGAAAAATGGGGGCCAACGTCCTGACTTTC
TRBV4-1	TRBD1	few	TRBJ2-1	CASSQRQGEYEQFF	TGCGCCAGCAGCCAGAGACAGGGAGAGTATGAGCAGTTCTTC
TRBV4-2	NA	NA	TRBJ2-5	CASSQESQKGETQYF	TGTGCCAGCAGCCAAGAATCCCAGAAGGGGGAGACCCAGTACTTC
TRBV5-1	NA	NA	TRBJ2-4	CASSTGTAKNIQYF	TGCGCCAGCAGCACCGGTACGGCCAAAAACATTCAGTACTTC
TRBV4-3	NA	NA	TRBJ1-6	CASSQERQQPNRNSPLHF	TGCGCCAGCAGCCAGGAGAGACAGCAGCCTAACCGGAATTCACCCCTCCACTTT
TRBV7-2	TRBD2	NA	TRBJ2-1	CASSLGTSGANEQFF	TGTGCCAGCAGCCTAGGGACTAGCGGGGCCAATGAGCAGTTCTTC
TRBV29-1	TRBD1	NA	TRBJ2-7	CSVGPGQGGNEQYF	TGCAGCGTTGGACCGGGACAGGGGGGAAACGAGCAGTACTTC
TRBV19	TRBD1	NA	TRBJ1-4	CASWDREIRKLFF	TGTGCCAGTTGGGACAGGGAGATCAGAAAACTGTTTTTT
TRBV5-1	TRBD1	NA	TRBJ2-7	CASSKDRKDEQYF	TGCGCCAGCAGCAAGGACAGGAAGGACGAGCAGTACTTC
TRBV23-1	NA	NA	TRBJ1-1	CASSHNSTIGQTYTEAFF	TGCGCCAGCAGTCACAATTCCACGATAGGACAGACCTACACTGAAGCTTTCTTT
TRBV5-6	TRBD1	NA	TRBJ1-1	CASSLDTGTARWTEAFF	TGTGCCAGCAGCTTGGACACAGGGACAGCACGATGGACTGAAGCTTTCTTT
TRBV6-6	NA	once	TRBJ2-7	CASSLMEGAAYEQYF	TGTGCCAGCAGTCTCATGGAGGGGGCTGCATACGAGCAGTACTTC
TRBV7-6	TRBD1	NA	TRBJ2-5	CASSPGPGQSFAQYF	TGTGCCAGCAGCCCTGGCCCGGGACAGAGTTTCGCCCAGTACTTC
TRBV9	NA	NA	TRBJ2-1	CASSVGTVNEQFF	TGTGCCAGCAGCGTAGGGACTGTGAATGAGCAGTTCTTC
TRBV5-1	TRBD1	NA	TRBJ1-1	CASSAQGARNTEAFF	TGCGCCAGCAGCGCTCAGGGGGCGCGTAACACTGAAGCTTTCTTT